The entry below gives a single TCR beta chain sequence along with its context. The protocol was immunoSEQ multiplex PCR, while the TCRdb copy is restricted to in-frame clones and leaves out a portion. The sample has 50,000 to 65,000 clones, around nine tenths seen once. The data are from a study of blood T cell repertoires in COVID-19. Study at large: The United States, Italy and Spain were the sources of the acute and convalescent COVID-19 samples. PBMCs, B-cell-depleted T cells, or T cells provided the cDNA or gDNA that made up the material.

Looked up from germline, CDR1 is GTSNPN and CDR2 is SVGIG (reference sequence). This CDR3 comprises 12 residues. The V and J ends lost 2 bases and 7 bases respectively, with 12 bases between them. This clonotype originated in a man in his 70s with acute or convalescent COVID-19. The chain joins TRBV30 to TRBJ2-7; maybe TRBD2 (5 bases). The specimen was peripheral blood. The CDR3 loop reads CAWSPGVREQYF. CDR3 nucleotide sequence: TGTGCCTGGAGTCCCGGGGTTCGAGAGCAGTACTTC.